This T cell receptor beta chain is drawn from a study of cytomegalovirus exposure and HLA in healthy donors. Findings of the study overall: With high specificity and sensitivity, the classifier reportedly diagnosed cytomegalovirus status.

The CDR3 loop spans 13 amino acids. CDR1 and CDR2 (germline): SGHVS, FNYEAQ. The germline V and J ends were trimmed by 6 bases and 1 base, with 9 bases remaining between them. This clone is a singleton in its sample. Its antigen is undetermined. PCR amplification relied on 60 Vbeta primers (plus 13 Jbeta primers). TCRdb keeps only in-frame clones here, not all; method: immunoSEQ multiplex PCR. The sample lists under 150,000 clones, over 60% seen once, with 3% in the top ten. This TCR was sampled from a man aged 40-49 years in good health and CMV-seropositive. Sample: PBMCs. The chain links TRBV7-6 to TRBJ1-1; D gene uncertain. The DNA of the CDR3 is TGTGCCAGCAGTTACACGGGGAACACTGAAGCTTTCTTT. It yields the protein CASSYTGNTEAFF.